The 19 T cell receptor beta chains below all came from one sample that was sequenced in a study of blood T cell repertoires in COVID-19. The method was immunoSEQ multiplex PCR; TCRdb's version includes in-frame clones alone and lacks a portion of them. The sample consists of 300,000 to 350,000 clones, over 75% of them appearing once. The sample was PBMCs or T cells enriched from blood (not recorded which). The receptors shown here come from a man aged 30-40 years who had recovered from COVID-19.

The genes are TRBV11-2 and TRBJ1-5; D not resolved. V was shortened by 1 base and J by 9 bases, with 16 bases between the two germline ends. Germline V lookup: CDR1 SGHAT, CDR2 FQNNGV. CDR3 size: 15 residues. CDR3 coding DNA: TGTGCCAGCAGCTTAGGGGCGGGGATGCCCGGGCCCCAGCATTTT. This gives the protein CASSLGAGMPGPQHF. The full variable domain, with the rest looked up from reference TRBV11-2 and TRBJ1-5, is EAGVAQSPRYKIIEKRQSVAFWCNPISGHATLYWYQQILGQGPKLLIQFQNNGVVDDSQLPKDRFSAERLKGVDSTLKIQPAKLEDSAVYLCASSLGAGMPGPQHFGDGTRLSIL.

This chain links TRBV7-2 with TRBJ2-3, with 10 bases lining up with TRBD2. The CDR3 is 14 amino acids. J was trimmed by 5 bases and V by 2 bases; bases with no gene match: 1. Germline CDR1 is SGHTA and CDR2 is FQGNSA. DNA of the CDR3: TGTGCCAGCAGCTTACGGACTAGCGGAGATACGCAGTATTTT. Protein: CASSLRTSGDTQYF. Based on the CDR3 plus reference TRBV7-2 and TRBJ2-3, the full variable domain is GAGVSQSPSNKVTEKGKDVELRCDPISGHTALYWYRQSLGQGLEFLIYFQGNSAPDKSGLPSDRFSAERTGGSVSTLTIQRTQQEDSAVYLCASSLRTSGDTQYFGPGTRLTVL.

The rearrangement joins TRBV6-6 to TRBJ1-5, with 7 bases identical to TRBD1. The CDR3 totals 13 residues. Germline V gene data show CDR1 as MNHNY and CDR2 as SVGAGI (reference sequence). Trimming cost V 11 bases and J 4 bases; bases outside gene matches: 8. The CDR3 protein is CAPDGTDNQPQHF. The CDR3 DNA reads as TGTGCCCCCGACGGGACAGATAATCAGCCCCAGCATTTT.

The chain joins TRBV5-6 to TRBJ1-2, with D unclear. Germline V gene lookup returns CDR1 SGHDT and CDR2 YYEEEE. CDR3 length: 14 amino acids. Trimming cost V 1 base and J 5 bases, with 12 bases left between them. The CDR3 protein is CASSLFGEPYGYTF. CDR3 DNA sequence: TGTGCCAGCAGCTTGTTCGGGGAGCCATATGGCTACACCTTC.

The chain joins TRBV6-6 to TRBJ1-6; no reliable D call. Trimming removed 8 bases at V and 8 bases at J, with 10 bases between. CDR1 is MNHNY, CDR2 SVGAGI, per germline (reference sequence). This CDR3 comprises 12 residues. CDR3 amino acids: CASSEWDSPLHF. The CDR3 nucleotides are TGTGCCAGCTCGGAGTGGGATTCACCCCTCCACTTT.

V usage is TRBV20-1 and J usage is TRBJ1-2, with unresolved D. From germline, CDR1 is DFQATT and CDR2 SNEGSKA (reference sequence). V was cut by 4 bases and J by 6 bases, with 9 bases left in between. The CDR3 extends over 11 amino acids. The CDR3 region is CSANGVHGYTF. The CDR3 DNA sequence: TGCAGTGCTAACGGGGTTCATGGCTACACCTTC.

V gene TRBV3-1 (or the pseudogene TRBV3-2) combines with J gene TRBJ2-1, with 7 bases identical to TRBD2. The CDR3 has 14 residues. V lost 1 base to trimming and J lost 8 bases; unmatched junction nucleotides: 5. Per germline, CDR1 LGHDT and CDR2 YNNKEL (reference sequence). CDR3 nucleotide sequence: TGTGCCAGCAGCCAAGGACTAGCTGCCGATGAGCAGTTCTTC. Amino acid sequence: CASSQGLAADEQFF.

The V and J genes are TRBV11-1 and TRBJ2-5; maybe TRBD1 (5 bases). Deletions cut 4 bases from V and 0 bases from J, with 12 bases between. Germline V lookup: CDR1 SGHAT, CDR2 FQDESV (reference sequence). The CDR3 sequence is 15 residues long. CDR3 protein: CASSSGSDYQETQYF. The CDR3 coding sequence is TGTGCCAGCAGCTCAGGGTCTGATTACCAAGAGACCCAGTACTTC. Complete variable domain (other parts from reference TRBV11-1 and TRBJ2-5): EAEVAQSPRYKITEKSQAVAFWCDPISGHATLYWYRQILGQGPELLVQFQDESVVDDSQLPKDRFSAERLKGVDSTLKIQPAELGDSAMYLCASSSGSDYQETQYFGPGTRLLVL.

V gene TRBV6-1 combines with J gene TRBJ1-2; no clear D. Trimming shortened V by 2 bases and J by 2 bases, and 9 bases separated the two germline ends. There are 14 residues in the CDR3. Germline lookup yields CDR1 MNHNS and CDR2 SASEGT. In nucleotides, the CDR3 is TGTGCCAGCAGTGAAATTTTCGAGAACTATGGCTACACCTTC. It yields the protein CASSEIFENYGYTF.

The J gene is TRBJ1-1, the V gene TRBV6-5, with a possible D match to TRBD1 (5 bases). The CDR3 extends over 13 amino acids. Germline loops: CDR1 MNHEY, CDR2 SVGAGI. V lost 7 bases and J 8 bases, leaving 17 bases between the germline ends. CDR3 DNA sequence: TGTGCCAGCACCCAGGCAGCTGGGGGGGAAGCTTTCTTT. Its protein is CASTQAAGGEAFF.

The V and J genes are TRBV6-5 and TRBJ1-2; TRBD1 might be the D (5 bases). From germline, CDR1 is MNHEY and CDR2 SVGAGI. V was shortened by 6 bases and J by 0 bases, with 11 bases between the two germline ends. The CDR3 runs 14 residues. The CDR3 loop is CASSLTASNYGYTF. DNA for the CDR3: TGTGCCAGCAGCTTGACAGCTTCTAACTATGGCTACACCTTC.

CDR3 sequence (DNA): TGTGCCAGCAGTCCCGGCCGGGGGGATAACAATGAGCAGTTCTTC. Its protein is CASSPGRGDNNEQFF. The chain is built from TRBV27 and TRBJ2-1, with 7 positions matching TRBD2. Trimming at V came to 5 bases and at J to 5 bases, leaving 9 bases not matched to a gene. This CDR3 is 15 amino acids long. The germline V gene has CDR1 MNHEY and CDR2 SMNVEV (reference sequence).

The genes are TRBV19 and TRBJ2-3, with TRBD2 as a possible D gene (7 bases). V lost 3 bases, J lost 2 bases, and 12 bases lay in between. CDR1 and CDR2 (germline): LNHDA, SQIVND (reference sequence). CDR3 size: 15 residues. The CDR3 sequence is CASSIRGGATDTQYF. CDR3 nucleotides: TGTGCCAGTAGTATCCGTGGGGGGGCCACAGATACGCAGTATTTT.

The gene calls are TRBV28 and TRBJ2-1, with TRBD2 as a possible D gene (5 bases). CDR3 length: 13 residues. Germline loops: CDR1 MDHEN, CDR2 SYDVKM. V was trimmed by 8 bases and J by 5 bases, leaving 13 bases between them. DNA of the CDR3: TGTGCCAGCTGCCCGGACTGGCACAATGAGCAGTTCTTC. Its protein is CASCPDWHNEQFF.

The rearrangement joins TRBV6-1 to TRBJ2-5; D is unclear. The germline V gene has CDR1 MNHNS and CDR2 SASEGT. Trimming removed 1 base at V and 5 bases at J, with 20 bases between. The CDR3 runs 17 residues. The CDR3 DNA reads as TGTGCCAGCAGTGAAGGTTCCGGGTCTATACCGTGGGAGACCCAGTACTTC. Amino acids: CASSEGSGSIPWETQYF.

The CDR3 DNA is TGTGCCAGCAGCGTCACTAGTAGCTCCTACAATGAGCAGTTCTTC. It specifies CASSVTSSSYNEQFF. The gene calls are TRBV9 and TRBJ2-1, with a tentative D call TRBD2 (5 bases). Germline assignment: CDR1 SGDLS and CDR2 YYNGEE. The CDR3 is 15 residues long. The V end was cut by 2 bases, the J end by 0 bases, with 9 bases between.

This chain's CDR3 is CASQREGYYGYTF. For the CDR3, the DNA is TGTGCCAGCCAAAGGGAGGGCTACTATGGCTACACCTTC. The rearrangement uses TRBV12-3 or TRBV12-4 and TRBJ1-2, with no clear D. The V and J ends lost 8 bases and 3 bases respectively, with 13 bases between them. The CDR3 loop spans 13 amino acids.

V and J are TRBV19 and TRBJ2-1; maybe TRBD2 (5 bases). The V end lost 3 bases, the J end lost 4 bases, and 7 bases lay between the germline ends. The length of the CDR3 is 13 residues. The germline CDR1 and CDR2 sequences are LNHDA and SQIVND (reference sequence). The CDR3 region is CASSILAYNEQFF. CDR3 DNA: TGTGCCAGTAGTATTCTAGCTTACAATGAGCAGTTCTTC.

This sequence joins TRBV29-1 and TRBJ1-6; 7 nucleotides line up with TRBD1. Trimming took 4 bases from V and 8 from J; bases not matched to a gene: 8. There are 14 residues in the CDR3. Germline CDR1 reads SQVTM; CDR2 reads ANQGSEA. As DNA, the CDR3 is TGCAGCGTTGGGGGGCAGGGGGGCGATTCACCCCTCCACTTT. It translates to CSVGGQGGDSPLHF.